The 5 T cell receptor beta chains listed next were all sequenced from one sample in a study of T cell changes during pregnancy in multiple sclerosis. Sequencing used immunoSEQ multiplex PCR; TCRdb keeps in-frame clones, though not all of them. The data hold some 50,000 clones, with more than 85% observed a single time. The sample in question was peripheral blood, obtained after pregnancy. These receptors originate from a female donor with multiple sclerosis, enrolled in a pregnancy study.

The rearrangement links TRBV10-3 to TRBJ2-7; D remains ambiguous. This CDR3 region has 12 residues. The germline V gene has CDR1 ENHRY and CDR2 SYGVKD. V was cut by 10 bases and J by 2 bases, with 12 bases left in between. This CDR3 reads CATALYAYEQYF. The CDR3 nucleotides are TGTGCCACAGCGCTGTATGCCTACGAGCAGTACTTC.

The rearrangement uses TRBV19 and TRBJ1-5, with 8 bases fitting TRBD1. The junction had 7 bases not matched to a gene; V was cut back by 2 bases and J by 4 bases. Germline V lookup: CDR1 LNHDA, CDR2 SQIVND (reference sequence). The CDR3 runs 16 residues. The CDR3 DNA reads as TGTGCCAGTAGTATAACGACAGGGGCAAGGAATCAGCCCCAGCATTTT. It codes for CASSITTGARNQPQHF.

This chain joins TRBV6-1 and TRBJ1-2; 7 bases line up with TRBD1. V trimming: 6 bases; J trimming: 1 base; junction bases outside the gene matches: 8. Germline lookup yields CDR1 MNHNS and CDR2 SASEGT. The CDR3 is 15 amino acids. CDR3 loop: CASRGITGDNYGYTF. CDR3 sequence (DNA): TGTGCCAGCAGAGGAATTACAGGGGATAACTATGGCTACACCTTC.

The V gene is TRBV7-3, the J gene TRBJ2-3, with D possibly matching TRBD1 (5 bases). V lost 2 bases and J 2 bases, leaving 14 bases between the germline ends. In germline, CDR1 is SGHTA, CDR2 FQGTGA. CDR3 length: 16 residues. The CDR3 reads CASSLAAGPHTDTQYF. In nucleotides, the CDR3 is TGTGCCAGCAGCTTAGCGGCAGGGCCCCACACAGATACGCAGTATTTT.

DNA for the CDR3: TGCAGCGTTGGGACAGGGCGCTTAGCTAACTATGGCTACACCTTC. The encoded protein is CSVGTGRLANYGYTF. The chain is built from TRBV29-1 and TRBJ1-2; 8 positions match TRBD1. CDR1 and CDR2 from the germline V gene are SQVTM and ANQGSEA. V gave up 4 bases and J gave up 0 bases; unmatched junction bases: 7. The CDR3 is made up of 15 amino acids. Drawing the rest from reference TRBV29-1 and TRBJ1-2, the complete variable domain is SAVISQKPSRDICQRGTSLTIQCQVDSQVTMMFWYRQQPGQSLTLIATANQGSEATYESGFVIDKFPISRPNLTFSTLTVSNMSPEDSSIYLCSVGTGRLANYGYTFGSGTRLTVV.